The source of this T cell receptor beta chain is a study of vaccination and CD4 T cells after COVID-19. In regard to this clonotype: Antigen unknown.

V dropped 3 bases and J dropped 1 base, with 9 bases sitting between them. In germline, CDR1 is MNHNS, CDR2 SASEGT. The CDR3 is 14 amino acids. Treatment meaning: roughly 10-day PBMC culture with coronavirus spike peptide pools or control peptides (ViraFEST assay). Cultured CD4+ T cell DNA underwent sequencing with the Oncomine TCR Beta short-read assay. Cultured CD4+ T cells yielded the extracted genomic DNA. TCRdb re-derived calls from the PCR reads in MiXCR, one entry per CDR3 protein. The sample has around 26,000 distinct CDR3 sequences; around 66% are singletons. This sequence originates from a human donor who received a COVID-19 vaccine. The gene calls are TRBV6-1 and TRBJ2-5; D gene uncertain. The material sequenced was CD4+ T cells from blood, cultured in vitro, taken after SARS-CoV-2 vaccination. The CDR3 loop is CASSDLTPQETQYF. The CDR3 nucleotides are TGTGCCAGCAGTGACTTGACACCCCAAGAGACCCAGTACTTC.